A selection of T cell receptor beta chains follows, all from one sample in a study of blood T cell repertoires in COVID-19. The data were produced by immunoSEQ multiplex PCR, yet TCRdb's version contains in-frame clones alone and is incomplete. The profile shows around 160,000 clones, roughly 80% of them singletons. The sample comprised peripheral blood. These receptor sequences come from a woman in her thirties or forties with active or convalescent COVID-19. Both conserved end residues are part of each CDR3. The order of the fields is clone size, D gene, J gene, V gene, CDR3 DNA, CDR3 protein. D genes are given only for firm matches. The size of a clone is reported for some rows only, either as once, few or many, or as a class for expanded clones.

. | . | TRBJ1-5 | TRBV7-9 | TGTGCCAGCAGCCCATCGGGAGGCAATCAGCCCCAGCATTTT | CASSPSGGNQPQHF
once | . | TRBJ2-2 | TRBV29-1 | TGCAGCGTTCGGACTCTGAACACCGGGGAGCTGTTTTTT | CSVRTLNTGELFF
. | . | TRBJ1-1 | TRBV19 | TGTGCCAGTAGTTGGGGGCCGAACACTGAAGCTTTCTTT | CASSWGPNTEAFF
once | . | TRBJ1-1 | TRBV6-5 | TGTGCCAGCAGCCGAAACTCCCACAACACTGAAGCTTTCTTT | CASSRNSHNTEAFF
. | . | TRBJ2-1 | TRBV6-1 | TGTGCCAGCAGTGAACTAGGGGGACACGCAGCCTACAATGAGCAGTTCTTC | CASSELGGHAAYNEQFF
. | . | TRBJ1-5 | TRBV5-5 | TGTGCCAGCAGACATACCGGGACAAGCAATCAGCCCCAGCATTTT | CASRHTGTSNQPQHF
. | TRBD1 | TRBJ1-5 | TRBV6-6 | TGTGCCAGCAGTTACTTGGACAGGGGCAATCAGCCCCAGCATTTT | CASSYLDRGNQPQHF
. | . | TRBJ2-1 | TRBV11-2 | TGTGCCAGCAGCTCTAGACTCCAAGGCCCTTACAATGAGCAGTTCTTC | CASSSRLQGPYNEQFF
. | TRBD1 | TRBJ1-5 | TRBV7-2 | TGTGCCAGCAGCCTGAGCGGACAGGTCCAGCATTTT | CASSLSGQVQHF
. | . | TRBJ1-1 | TRBV6-5 | TGTGCCAGCAGTTATAGCACTGAAGCTTTCTTT | CASSYSTEAFF
. | . | TRBJ1-3 | TRBV10-3 | TGTGCCATCAGTGAAGCAGGGACTGGAAACACCATATATTTT | CAISEAGTGNTIYF
. | . | TRBJ1-1 | TRBV19 | TGTGCCAGTAGTATAGCCCCCGTGGCAGGGCTGGGCGCTTTCTTT | CASSIAPVAGLGAFF
. | TRBD1 | TRBJ1-5 | TRBV5-6 | TGTGCCAGCAGCTCCGGACAGGGGGCCTATAGCAATCAGCCCCAGCATTTT | CASSSGQGAYSNQPQHF
. | . | TRBJ2-1 | TRBV11-3 | TGTGCCAGCAGCTTGGGGGGCTCCTACAATGAGCAGTTCTTC | CASSLGGSYNEQFF
. | . | TRBJ1-6 | TRBV3-1/TRBV3-2 | TGTGCCAGCACCCCCCGGCAGGGGCGGAATTCACCCCTCCACTTT | CASTPRQGRNSPLHF
. | TRBD1 | TRBJ2-1 | TRBV24-1 | TGTGCCACCAGTTCACAGGGGGCTTTTTACAATGAGCAGTTCTTC | CATSSQGAFYNEQFF
. | TRBD1 | TRBJ1-2 | TRBV29-1 | TGCAGCGTTGAAACATTCCGACAGGGGGAGAATAACTATGGCTACACCTTC | CSVETFRQGENNYGYTF
. | . | TRBJ1-5 | TRBV19 | TGTGCCAGTAAGGGGGATTGGGCGGTTCATAGCAATCAGCCCCAGCATTTT | CASKGDWAVHSNQPQHF
once | . | TRBJ2-7 | TRBV18 | TGTGCCAGCTCACCACCTTCGCGCGAGCAGTACTTC | CASSPPSREQYF
. | TRBD1 | TRBJ1-4 | TRBV11-3 | TGTGCCAGCAGCCAGGGGGACTCCAGCCATAATGAAAAACTGTTTTTT | CASSQGDSSHNEKLFF
. | . | TRBJ1-5 | TRBV9 | TGTGCCAGCAGCCGGGACTCCCTGAGCAATCAGCCCCAGCATTTT | CASSRDSLSNQPQHF
. | . | TRBJ1-2 | TRBV27 | . | CASSFGQGAGGYTF
. | . | TRBJ1-1 | TRBV4-1 | TGCGCCAGCAGCCAAGGAACCCGTTCGGACACAAAGGCCCAAATGAACACTGAAGCTTTCTTT | CASSQGTRSDTKAQMNTEAFF
. | TRBD1 | TRBJ1-2 | TRBV4-3 | TGCGCCAGCAGCCTGGGACAGGGAGACTATGGCTACACCTTC | CASSLGQGDYGYTF
few | . | TRBJ1-1 | TRBV5-1 | TGCGCCAGCAGCTTGGATGTGGGCGCTGAAGCTTTCTTT | CASSLDVGAEAFF
. | TRBD2 | TRBJ2-1 | TRBV14 | TGTGCCAGCAGCAAGACTAGCGGATACGCCTCCTACAATGAGCAGTTCTTC | CASSKTSGYASYNEQFF
. | TRBD1 | TRBJ1-2 | TRBV15 | TGTGCCACCAGCAGAGATAAGGGACAGGACCCTAACTATGGCTACACCTTC | CATSRDKGQDPNYGYTF
. | . | TRBJ1-4 | TRBV6-6 | TGTGCCAGCAGTCGGGGGGGGCTGGGAGCTAATGAAAAACTGTTTTTT | CASSRGGLGANEKLFF
. | TRBD1 | TRBJ1-1 | TRBV28 | TGTGCCAGCAGTCCACAGGGGGCCCTTATGAACACTGAAGCTTTCTTT | CASSPQGALMNTEAFF
. | . | TRBJ2-7 | TRBV27 | TGTGCCAGCAGTTTCTGGGCCAGGTTCCGCGAGCAGTACTTC | CASSFWARFREQYF
. | TRBD2 | TRBJ2-7 | TRBV19 | TGTGCCAGTAGTATGGGGGGACTAGCGGGAGATTCGTACGAGCAGTACTTC | CASSMGGLAGDSYEQYF
. | . | TRBJ1-1 | TRBV12-3/TRBV12-4 | TGTGCCAGCACCCCCGGAAGACACGAAGCTTTCTTT | CASTPGRHEAFF
. | TRBD2 | TRBJ2-1 | TRBV15 | TGTGCCACCAGCAGAGTGGGACTAGCGGGAGGGGCTCATGAGCAGTTCTTC | CATSRVGLAGGAHEQFF
few | TRBD1 | TRBJ1-2 | TRBV6-2/TRBV6-3 | TGTGCCAGCAGTTCTCAAACAGGGGGCGACTATGGCTACACCTTC | CASSSQTGGDYGYTF
. | TRBD2 | TRBJ2-7 | TRBV27 | TGTGCCAGCAGTTTATCTCGGGGGGTTATAGTCGAGCAGTACTTC | CASSLSRGVIVEQYF
. | TRBD1 | TRBJ1-2 | TRBV5-5 | TGTGCCAGCAGATACGGGACAGGGGTGACATATGGCTACACCTTC | CASRYGTGVTYGYTF
. | . | TRBJ1-2 | TRBV7-2 | TGTGCCAGCAGCCCTTACTCTACAGCGGGACATGGCTACACCTTC | CASSPYSTAGHGYTF
. | . | TRBJ2-1 | TRBV11-2 | TGTGCCAGCAGCTTAAGAATAAAGGGCGCGAGGGGGTATGAGCAGTTCTTC | CASSLRIKGARGYEQFF
. | TRBD1 | TRBJ2-2 | TRBV6-6 | TGTGCCAGCAGTCGACAGGGCCCGCCGAACACCGGGGAGCTGTTTTTT | CASSRQGPPNTGELFF
. | TRBD1 | TRBJ2-1 | TRBV6-5 | TGTGCCAGCAGTTACCAAGGGACAGGAACATCCAATGAGCAGTTCTTC | CASSYQGTGTSNEQFF
. | . | TRBJ2-5 | TRBV25-1 | TGTGCCAGCAGTGAAGGGCGGGACGCCCTCCGGGAGACCCAGTACTTC | CASSEGRDALRETQYF
. | . | TRBJ1-2 | TRBV5-1 | TGCGCCAGCAGCCTGGAAGTCGGGGGTAACTATGGCTACACCTTC | CASSLEVGGNYGYTF
. | . | TRBJ1-6 | TRBV7-9 | TGTGCCAGCAGCTTAGGGAGTAGGTGGTCACCCCTCCACTTT | CASSLGSRWSPLHF
once | TRBD1 | TRBJ1-2 | TRBV3-1/TRBV3-2 | TGTGCCAGCAGCCAGGGACAGGGCCATGATGGCTACACCTTC | CASSQGQGHDGYTF
once | TRBD2 | TRBJ2-2 | TRBV19 | TGTGCCAGTAGGGATGCGAAGTTAGCGGGGCACACCGGGGAGCTGTTTTTT | CASRDAKLAGHTGELFF
. | . | TRBJ1-5 | TRBV19 | TGTGCCAGTAGTATCGGGACAACTTATCAGCCCCAGCATTTT | CASSIGTTYQPQHF
once | . | TRBJ2-7 | TRBV11-2 | TGTGCCAGCAGCATACCAGGGGCTGGGGAGCAGTACTTC | CASSIPGAGEQYF
. | . | TRBJ1-2 | TRBV9 | TGTGCCAGCAGCCAGACTACAGGGTCTCGTGGCTACACCTTC | CASSQTTGSRGYTF
. | TRBD1 | TRBJ2-7 | TRBV11-2 | TGTGCCAGCAGCTTAGGACAGGGGGCATACGAGCAGTACTTC | CASSLGQGAYEQYF
. | . | TRBJ1-1 | TRBV13 | TGTGCCAGCAGCTCAACAGGAGAGAACACTGAAGCTTTCTTT | CASSSTGENTEAFF
. | . | TRBJ1-4 | TRBV28 | TGTGCCAGCCTCCCGGGTCCTGGGGAAAAACTGTTTTTT | CASLPGPGEKLFF
. | . | TRBJ2-7 | TRBV7-9 | TGTGCCAGCAGCCGTACGGGGTACTACGGGCAGTACTTC | CASSRTGYYGQYF
once | TRBD1 | TRBJ1-1 | TRBV5-1 | TGCGCCAGCAGCTCGACAGGGGTTGGCACTGAAGCTTTCTTT | CASSSTGVGTEAFF
. | . | TRBJ2-2 | TRBV28 | TGTGCCAGCAGTTTAGGGGCGACCGGGGAGCTGTTTTTT | CASSLGATGELFF
. | . | TRBJ2-1 | TRBV4-2 | TGTGCCAGCAGCCAAGATCCAGCGCCGGGCTCCTACAATGAGCAGTTCTTC | CASSQDPAPGSYNEQFF
. | TRBD1 | TRBJ2-1 | TRBV4-1 | TGCGCCAGCAGAAGTGGACAGGGGGCCTTTAATGAGCAGTTCTTC | CASRSGQGAFNEQFF
few | . | TRBJ1-5 | TRBV5-5 | TGTGCCAGCAGCTTCGACAGGAGCAATCAGCCCCAGCATTTT | CASSFDRSNQPQHF
. | TRBD1 | TRBJ1-2 | TRBV11-2 | TGTGCCAGCAGCTTGCCCCCGGGACAGGTACACTATGGCTACACCTTC | CASSLPPGQVHYGYTF